Sequencing of this TCR beta chain was carried out in a study of vaccination effects on CD4 cells after COVID-19. Background on the study: Before sequencing, viral peptide pools were used by the ViraFEST assay to expand antigen-specific CD4+ T cells. Two-dose vaccination with either BNT162b2 or mRNA-1273 was given to the participants. Cultures of a few million PBMC per well contained around 11 IU/ml IL-2 plus 10 ug/ml peptides.

As to this clone: What it binds is unknown.

Culture lasted around eleven days before CD4+ T cell isolation. A half-volume exchange with IL-2 medium occurred on days 3 and 7. The protocol was immunoSEQ multiplex PCR, while the TCRdb copy is restricted to in-frame clones and leaves out a portion. The sample carries about 58,000 clones, 70% to 80% recorded once. Material: CD4+ T cells from PBMCs cultured without peptide, obtained before COVID-19 vaccination. This TCR came from a human donor who received a COVID-19 vaccine.

CDR3 bases: TGCGCCAGCAGCTTGGCGGCTAGCGGGGGCCTGTACCAAGAGACCCAGTACTTC. The encoded protein is CASSLAASGGLYQETQYF. The gene calls are TRBV5-1 and TRBJ2-5; 10 nucleotides align to TRBD2. The V gene end was trimmed by 0 bases and the J gene end by 0 bases; junction bases not matched to a gene: 8. Germline CDR1 SGHRS, CDR2 YFSETQ. This CDR3 contains 18 residues.